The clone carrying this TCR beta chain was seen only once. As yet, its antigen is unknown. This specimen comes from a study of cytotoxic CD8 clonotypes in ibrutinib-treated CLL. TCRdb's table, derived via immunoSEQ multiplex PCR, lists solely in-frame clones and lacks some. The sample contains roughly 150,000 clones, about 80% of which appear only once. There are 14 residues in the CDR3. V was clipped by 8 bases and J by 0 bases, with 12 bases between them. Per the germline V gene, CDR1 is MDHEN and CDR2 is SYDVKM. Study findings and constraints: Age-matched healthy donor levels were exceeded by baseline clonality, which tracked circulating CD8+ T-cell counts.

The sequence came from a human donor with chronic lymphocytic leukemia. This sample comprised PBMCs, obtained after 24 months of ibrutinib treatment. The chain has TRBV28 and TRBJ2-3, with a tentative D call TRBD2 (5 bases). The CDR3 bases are TGTGCCAGCCATAAAAGCGGCAGCACAGATACGCAGTATTTT. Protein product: CASHKSGSTDTQYF.